Following are 10 T cell receptor beta chains from one sample sequenced in a study of T-cell memory formation after mild COVID-19. TCRdb reanalysed the 5' RACE reads using MiXCR and keeps one entry per CDR3 protein. The data contain 350,000 to 400,000 distinct CDR3 sequences, approximately 14% of them singletons. Sequencing was done on a sample of PBMCs or a T cell subset sorted from them (not recorded which). All receptors come from a man aged 18 to 30 who had mild COVID-19 (a few samples of this study predate the infection). Cell type and time point are not known.

This rearrangement joins TRBV20-1 to TRBJ2-5; 8 bases are a match to TRBD1. The CDR3 has 14 amino acids. Germline-derived CDR1 and CDR2 are DFQATT and SNEGSKA (reference sequence). With V trimmed by 3 bases and J by 5 bases, 8 bases remained unmatched. The DNA for the CDR3 is TGCAGTGCTAGGACCCTGGACAGGGTTGAGACCCAGTACTTC. This codes for CSARTLDRVETQYF.

Only a few counts were recorded for this clonotype. The J gene is TRBJ2-3, the V gene TRBV5-1; D could derive from TRBD1 or TRBD2 (5 bases each). CDR3 length: 14 residues. CDR1 and CDR2 (germline): SGHRS, YFSETQ. V was trimmed by 4 bases and J by 2 bases, leaving 11 bases between them. The DNA for the CDR3 is TGCGCCAGCAGCAGGGACGCCGCCACAGATACGCAGTATTTT. Translating it yields CASSRDAATDTQYF.

The chain recombines TRBV5-1 with TRBJ1-6; D is uncertain. Trimming took 5 bases from V and 0 from J, leaving 12 bases between them. CDR3 length equals 16 residues. Germline V gene data show CDR1 as SGHRS and CDR2 as YFSETQ. For the CDR3, the DNA is TGCGCCAGCAGTGATGGGTCTGGCTCCTATAATTCACCCCTCCACTTT. This gives the protein CASSDGSGSYNSPLHF.

The V gene is TRBV20-1, the J gene TRBJ2-7; 11 positions agree with TRBD2. This CDR3 has 13 residues. V dropped 6 bases and J dropped 2; count of bases not matched to a gene: 3. From germline, CDR1 is DFQATT and CDR2 SNEGSKA (reference sequence). CDR3 region: CSAGTSGPYEQYF. The CDR3, as DNA: TGCAGTGCCGGGACTAGCGGACCCTACGAGCAGTACTTC.

This clonotype showed up many times. The chain carries TRBV7-2 and TRBJ2-7; 7 bases align to TRBD2. CDR1 SGHTA and CDR2 FQGNSA come from the germline V gene. V trimming: 2 bases; J trimming: 4 bases; junction bases outside the gene matches: 2. This CDR3 spans 13 amino acids. CDR3 residues: CASSLQRGYEQYF. CDR3 in DNA: TGTGCCAGCAGCTTACAGCGGGGTTACGAGCAGTACTTC.

The CDR3 sequence: CASSLEGGQGYEQYF. The DNA of the CDR3 is TGTGCCAGCAGTTTAGAGGGGGGACAGGGCTACGAGCAGTACTTC. This chain joins TRBV12-3 or TRBV12-4 and TRBJ2-7; 9 nucleotides align to TRBD1. This CDR3 has 15 residues. The trim removed 1 base at V and 3 bases at J, leaving 4 bases unmatched.

J is TRBJ1-1 and V is TRBV4-3; no clear D. The CDR3 has 14 residues. Germline CDR1 and CDR2: LGHNA and YSLEER. V shed 1 base and J shed 3 bases, with 9 bases lying between them. CDR3 in amino acids: CASSQGKGHTEAFF. DNA for the CDR3: TGCGCCAGCAGCCAAGGTAAAGGGCACACTGAAGCTTTCTTT.

This chain joins TRBV7-9 and TRBJ1-6; D unresolved. Deletions cut 6 bases from V and 10 bases from J, with 16 bases between. Germline V CDR1 and CDR2: SEHNR, FQNEAQ (reference sequence). The CDR3 sequence is 14 residues long. The CDR3 here is CASRTDLPWSPLHF. The CDR3 nucleotides read TGTGCCAGCAGAACCGACCTGCCGTGGTCACCCCTCCACTTT.

This clonotype was detected a few times. This chain uses TRBV10-3 with TRBJ1-5; D is undetermined. CDR1 is ENHRY, CDR2 SYGVKD, per germline. V lost 4 bases, J lost 2 bases, and 12 bases lay in between. The CDR3 runs to 15 residues. This CDR3 is CAISGDSAGNQPQHF. The CDR3 coding sequence is TGTGCCATCAGTGGAGACTCAGCGGGCAATCAGCCCCAGCATTTT.

This chain joins TRBV7-9 and TRBJ1-2, with a possible D match to TRBD1 (5 bases). CDR1 is SEHNR and CDR2 is FQNEAQ in the germline V gene (reference sequence). The CDR3 length is 16 residues. Between the trimmed V and J ends, which lost 1 base and 4 bases, there was a span of 16 bases. CDR3 coding DNA: TGTGCCAGCAGCTTAGATAGGACACTAAGAGGCTATGGCTACACCTTC. Its translation is CASSLDRTLRGYGYTF.